These 18 T cell receptor beta chains originate from one sample sequenced in a study of blood T cell repertoires in COVID-19 (dated by TCRdb to 2018 to 2020). Receptor libraries were prepared by the immunoSEQ multiplex PCR assay. TCRdb took this table from immuneACCESS and kept in-frame rearrangements with V and J called. Such tables lack part of the clones; where checked against another copy, unresolved V genes explain under half of the gap, and the rest is unexplained. A total of 250,000 or so clones appear in this sample, more than 75% of them only once. The top ten hold about 1.6% of the sample. The source material was PBMCs or T cells enriched from blood (not recorded which). The receptors were gathered from a woman aged 45-65 years who had recovered from COVID-19.

The chain couples TRBV27 to TRBJ1-5, with D perhaps TRBD1 (5 bases). The CDR3 consists of 16 residues. Per germline, CDR1 MNHEY and CDR2 SMNVEV (reference sequence). The V gene lost 3 bases and the J gene lost 0 bases, with 12 bases spanning the gap. The CDR3 coding sequence is TGTGCCAGCAGTTTGTCGGGGGAAATTAGCAATCAGCCCCAGCATTTT. Protein: CASSLSGEISNQPQHF.

In this sample, this clone turned up once. CDR3 sequence (DNA): TGCGCCAGCAGCCGAGGACATGGCCGATTCACAGATACGCAGTATTTT. Amino acids: CASSRGHGRFTDTQYF. This rearrangement joins TRBV4-3 to TRBJ2-3, with D maybe TRBD1 (5 bases). This CDR3 region has 16 residues. Trimming removed 4 bases from V and 2 bases from J, with 16 bases in between. Germline CDR1 reads LGHNA; CDR2 reads YSLEER.

Written as DNA, the CDR3 is TGTGCCAGCAGCCCCGACTGGGAGCATGAGCAGTTCTTC. Protein sequence: CASSPDWEHEQFF. V is TRBV6-5 and J is TRBJ2-1; tentatively, D is TRBD2 (5 bases). The CDR3 extends over 13 amino acids. Looked up from germline, CDR1 is MNHEY and CDR2 is SVGAGI. V lost 6 bases to trimming and J lost 8 bases, with 14 bases between them.

This chain joins TRBV7-9 and TRBJ2-1, with 10 nucleotides matching TRBD2. Germline V gene sequence: CDR1 SEHNR, CDR2 FQNEAQ (reference sequence). V lost 5 bases to trimming and J lost 4 bases; unmatched junction nucleotides: 8. The CDR3 covers 16 residues. The CDR3 region has the DNA TGTGCCAGCAGCCACAATAGCGGGAGGACGTACAATGAGCAGTTCTTC. Translating gives CASSHNSGRTYNEQFF.

This clone was observed a single time. This chain connects TRBV18 to TRBJ2-1, with TRBD1 matching 9 bases. CDR3 length: 15 residues. Germline V gene data show CDR1 as KGHSH and CDR2 as LQKENI. Losses at the gene ends were 2 bases for V and 2 bases for J; bases not matched to a gene: 1. CDR3 in DNA: TGTGCCAGCTCACCAGGACAGGGGACCTACAATGAGCAGTTCTTC. This codes for CASSPGQGTYNEQFF. The variable domain in full, with the rest retrieved from reference TRBV18 and TRBJ2-1, is NAGVMQNPRHLVRRRGQEARLRCSPMKGHSHVYWYRQLPEEGLKFMVYLQKENIIDESGMPKERFSAEFPKEGPSILRIQQVVRGDSAAYFCASSPGQGTYNEQFFGPGTRLTVL.

V is TRBV6-1 and J is TRBJ2-7, with unresolved D. The length of the CDR3 is 15 residues. Trimming cost V 0 bases and J 4 bases, with 13 bases left between them. CDR1 is MNHNS and CDR2 is SASEGT in the germline V gene. The CDR3 protein is CASSEADLSGYEQYF. CDR3 DNA: TGTGCCAGCAGTGAAGCGGATCTATCAGGATACGAGCAGTACTTC.

This chain uses TRBV28 with TRBJ1-3, with D possibly TRBD1 on 5 matching bases. CDR3 length: 15 amino acids. CDR1 is MDHEN and CDR2 is SYDVKM in the germline V gene. Trimming pared 7 bases from V and 4 bases from J, leaving 17 bases between. The CDR3 region is CASTRTSTLGNTIYF. CDR3 DNA sequence: TGTGCCAGCACTAGGACATCTACTTTAGGAAACACCATATATTTT.

V is TRBV30 and J is TRBJ2-1; 8 bases match TRBD2. The CDR3 is 13 amino acids. Germline loops: CDR1 GTSNPN, CDR2 SVGIG (reference sequence). The V and J ends lost 0 bases and 7 bases, in that order; junction bases with no gene match: 2. The CDR3 loop reads CAWSVGGRNEQFF. CDR3 nucleotide sequence: TGTGCCTGGAGTGTTGGCGGGAGGAATGAGCAGTTCTTC.

CDR3 DNA: TGTGCCAGCAGCTTGGGACTAGCGGGACTTACCTACGAGCAGTACTTC. Its translation is CASSLGLAGLTYEQYF. V and J are TRBV5-4 and TRBJ2-7; 11 nucleotides line up with TRBD2. The V and J ends lost 0 bases and 2 bases, in that order; junction bases with no gene match: 4. The CDR3 extends over 16 amino acids. Germline CDR1 reads SGHNT; CDR2 reads YYREEE (reference sequence).

The V and J genes are TRBV18 and TRBJ2-5, with D perhaps matching TRBD1 (5 bases). The germline V and J ends were trimmed by 4 bases and 4 bases, with 16 bases remaining between them. Germline V gene data show CDR1 as KGHSH and CDR2 as LQKENI. The CDR3 contains 15 residues. The CDR3 coding sequence is TGTGCCAGCTCACTAGGACAAACCCTTGGAGAGACCCAGTACTTC. Amino acids: CASSLGQTLGETQYF.

The rearrangement links TRBV11-1 to TRBJ2-3; possible D gene TRBD2, 6 bases. The ends were cut back, 6 bases at V and 0 bases at J, with 10 bases in the middle. Germline CDR1 SGHAT, CDR2 FQDESV (reference sequence). The CDR3 length is 14 residues. CDR3 sequence: CASSREFSTDTQYF. DNA of the CDR3: TGTGCCAGCAGTCGGGAGTTTAGCACAGATACGCAGTATTTT. The full variable domain, its missing parts supplied by reference TRBV11-1 and TRBJ2-3, is EAEVAQSPRYKITEKSQAVAFWCDPISGHATLYWYRQILGQGPELLVQFQDESVVDDSQLPKDRFSAERLKGVDSTLKIQPAELGDSAMYLCASSREFSTDTQYFGPGTRLTVL.

The rearrangement links TRBV6-1 to TRBJ1-2, with TRBD1 matching over 7 bases. CDR1 is MNHNS, CDR2 SASEGT, per germline. V was pared by 5 bases and J by 8 bases, with 11 bases of the junction left unmatched. This CDR3 has 14 amino acids. The CDR3 region is CASSSPGQPRGYTF. CDR3 bases: TGTGCCAGCAGTTCCCCGGGACAGCCCCGGGGCTACACCTTC.

This chain links TRBV5-4 with TRBJ2-2; D remains ambiguous. The germline V gene has CDR1 SGHNT and CDR2 YYREEE (reference sequence). V shed 0 bases and J shed 7 bases, with 4 bases lying between them. The CDR3 is 12 residues long. CDR3 region: CASSLGLGELFF. DNA of the CDR3: TGTGCCAGCAGCTTGGGTCTCGGGGAGCTGTTTTTT.

The chain combines TRBV5-1 with TRBJ2-3, with 14 bases matching TRBD2. The germline V gene has CDR1 SGHRS and CDR2 YFSETQ. This CDR3 comprises 16 residues. V gave up 4 bases and J gave up 3 bases; unmatched junction bases: 4. CDR3 in amino acids: CASSRGTSGSTDTQYF. The CDR3, as DNA: TGCGCCAGCAGCCGCGGGACTAGCGGGAGTACAGATACGCAGTATTTT.

In this sample, this clone turned up once. The genes are TRBV5-1 and TRBJ2-1; 9 positions match TRBD2. CDR3 length: 16 residues. With V trimmed by 4 bases and J by 4 bases, 9 bases remained unmatched. Germline V gene data show CDR1 as SGHRS and CDR2 as YFSETQ. The CDR3 is CASSLTVAGAYNEQFF. The CDR3 DNA reads TGCGCCAGCAGCCTCACTGTAGCGGGAGCGTACAATGAGCAGTTCTTC.

This clone was observed once. The rearrangement links TRBV6-4 to TRBJ2-1; possibly TRBD2 for D (6 bases). There are 15 residues in the CDR3. Germline V gene data show CDR1 as MRHNA and CDR2 as SNTAGT. V lost 6 bases and J lost 5, with 17 bases in between. The DNA for the CDR3 is TGTGCCAGCAGCGAAATAGGGACTGAGAACAATGAGCAGTTCTTC. Protein product: CASSEIGTENNEQFF.

This clone was picked up one time. This sequence joins TRBV28 and TRBJ1-5; 10 bases line up with TRBD1. The V and J ends lost 3 bases and 9 bases, in that order; junction bases with no gene match: 5. The CDR3 is made up of 14 amino acids. The germline gives CDR1 MDHEN, CDR2 SYDVKM. As DNA, the CDR3 is TGTGCCAGCAGTTTTTGGACAGGGGGTCTGCCCCAGCATTTT. Residues: CASSFWTGGLPQHF.

The chain employs TRBV2 and TRBJ2-4, with D maybe TRBD2 (6 bases). Germline-derived CDR1 and CDR2 are SNHLY and FYNNEI. Trimming removed 4 bases at V and 6 bases at J, with 10 bases between. The CDR3 has 13 amino acids. This chain's CDR3 is CASSVGEANIQYF. CDR3 coding DNA: TGTGCCAGCAGTGTTGGGGAGGCAAACATTCAGTACTTC. Variable domain in full (rest from reference TRBV2 and TRBJ2-4): EPEVTQTPSHQVTQMGQEVILRCVPISNHLYFYWYRQILGQKVEFLVSFYNNEISEKSEIFDDQFSVERPDGSNFTLKIRSTKLEDSAMYFCASSVGEANIQYFGAGTRLSVL.